This TCR beta chain was captured in a study of blood T cell repertoires in COVID-19. Across the study: Donors in the United States, Italy and Spain gave samples during acute or convalescent COVID-19. T cells, B-cell-depleted T cells, or PBMCs supplied cDNA or gDNA.

Recruitment covered about two dozen US areas and drew participants whose ages spanned about 18 to 90 years. Cohorts were determined from participant-reported clinical history. Sequencing was performed with immunoSEQ multiplex PCR; in TCRdb, only in-frame clones are kept and a portion is missing. The sample consists of 40,000 to 55,000 clones, about 72% of them appearing once. The ends lost 3 bases at V and 0 bases at J; junction bases unmatched: 11. Germline V gene data show CDR1 as MNHNS and CDR2 as SASEGT. The CDR3 is made up of 18 amino acids. Sequencing was performed on PBMCs or T cells enriched from blood (not recorded which). V usage is TRBV6-1 and J usage is TRBJ1-2; 9 bases fit TRBD1. The sequence was obtained from a woman in her fifties or sixties with acute COVID-19. CDR3 residues: CASSDQVGQGSSNYGYTF. In DNA form, the CDR3 reads TGTGCCAGCAGTGACCAGGTGGGACAGGGATCGTCTAACTATGGCTACACCTTC.